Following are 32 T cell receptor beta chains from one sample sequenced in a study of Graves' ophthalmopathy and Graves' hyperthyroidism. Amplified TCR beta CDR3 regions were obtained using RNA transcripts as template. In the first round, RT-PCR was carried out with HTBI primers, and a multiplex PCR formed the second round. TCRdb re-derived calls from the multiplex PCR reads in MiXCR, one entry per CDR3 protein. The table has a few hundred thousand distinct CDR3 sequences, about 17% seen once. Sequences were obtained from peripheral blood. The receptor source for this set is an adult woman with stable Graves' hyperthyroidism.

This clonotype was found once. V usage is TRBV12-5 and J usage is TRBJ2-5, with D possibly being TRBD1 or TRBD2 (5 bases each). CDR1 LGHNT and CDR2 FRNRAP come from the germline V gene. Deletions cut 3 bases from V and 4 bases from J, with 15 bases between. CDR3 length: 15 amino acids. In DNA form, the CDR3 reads TGTGCTAGTGGTTTCGCACCACTTGGGGGAGAGACCCAGTACTTC. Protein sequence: CASGFAPLGGETQYF.

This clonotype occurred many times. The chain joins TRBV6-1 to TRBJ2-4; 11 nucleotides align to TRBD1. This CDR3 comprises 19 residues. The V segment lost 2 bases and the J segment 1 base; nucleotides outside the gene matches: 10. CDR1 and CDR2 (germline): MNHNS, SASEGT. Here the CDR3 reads CASSEPRTGGILAKNIQYF. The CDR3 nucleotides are TGTGCCAGCAGTGAACCGAGGACAGGGGGCATTTTGGCCAAAAACATTCAGTACTTC.

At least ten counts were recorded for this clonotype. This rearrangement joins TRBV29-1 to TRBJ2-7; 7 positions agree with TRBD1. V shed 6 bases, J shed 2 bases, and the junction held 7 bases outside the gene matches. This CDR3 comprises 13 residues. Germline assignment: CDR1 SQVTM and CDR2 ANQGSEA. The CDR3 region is CSVRTGLAYEQYF. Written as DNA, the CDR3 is TGCAGCGTGCGGACAGGCCTAGCCTACGAGCAGTACTTC.

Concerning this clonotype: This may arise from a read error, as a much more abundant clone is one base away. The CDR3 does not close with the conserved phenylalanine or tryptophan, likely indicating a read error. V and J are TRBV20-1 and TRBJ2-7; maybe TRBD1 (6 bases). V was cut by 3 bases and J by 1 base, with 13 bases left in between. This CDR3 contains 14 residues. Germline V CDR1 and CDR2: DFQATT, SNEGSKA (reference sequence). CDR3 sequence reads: CSASSRGESYEQYL. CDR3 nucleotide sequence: TGCAGTGCTAGTAGCAGGGGAGAATCCTACGAGCAGTACTTG.

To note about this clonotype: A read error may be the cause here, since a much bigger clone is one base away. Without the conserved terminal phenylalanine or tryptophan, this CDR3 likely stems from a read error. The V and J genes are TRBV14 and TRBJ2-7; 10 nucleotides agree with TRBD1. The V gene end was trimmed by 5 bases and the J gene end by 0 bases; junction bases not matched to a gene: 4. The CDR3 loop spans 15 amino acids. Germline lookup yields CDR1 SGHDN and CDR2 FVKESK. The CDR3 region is CASSSTGGFSYEQYY. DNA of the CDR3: TGTGCCAGCAGCTCGACAGGGGGCTTCTCCTACGAGCAGTACTAC.

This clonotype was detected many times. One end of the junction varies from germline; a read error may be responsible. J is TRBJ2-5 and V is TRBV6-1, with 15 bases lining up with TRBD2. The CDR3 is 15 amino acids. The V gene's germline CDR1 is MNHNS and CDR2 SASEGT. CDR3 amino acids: CASSEGLAGGVTQYF. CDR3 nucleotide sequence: TGTGCCAGCAGCGAAGGACTAGCGGGAGGGGTGACCCAGTACTTC.

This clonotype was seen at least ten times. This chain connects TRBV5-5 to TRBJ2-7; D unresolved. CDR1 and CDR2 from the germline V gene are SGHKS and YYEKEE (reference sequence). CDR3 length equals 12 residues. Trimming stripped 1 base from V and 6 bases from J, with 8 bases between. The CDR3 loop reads CASSLTEFEQYF. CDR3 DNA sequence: TGTGCCAGCAGCTTGACGGAGTTCGAGCAGTACTTC.

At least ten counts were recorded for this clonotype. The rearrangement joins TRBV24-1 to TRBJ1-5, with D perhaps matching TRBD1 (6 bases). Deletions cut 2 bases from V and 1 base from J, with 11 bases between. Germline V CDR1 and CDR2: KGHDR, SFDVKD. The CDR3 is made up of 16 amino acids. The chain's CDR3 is CATSDSQGMSNQPQHF. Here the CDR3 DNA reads TGTGCCACCAGTGATTCTCAGGGGATGAGCAATCAGCCCCAGCATTTT.

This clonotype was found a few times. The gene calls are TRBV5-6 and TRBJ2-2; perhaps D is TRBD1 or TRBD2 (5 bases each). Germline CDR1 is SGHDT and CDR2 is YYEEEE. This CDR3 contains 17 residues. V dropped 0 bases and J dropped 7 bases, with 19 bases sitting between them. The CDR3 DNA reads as TGTGCCAGCAGCTTGGGGGCACGACGGGGCTTTGGCGGGGAGCTGTTTTTT. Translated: CASSLGARRGFGGELFF.

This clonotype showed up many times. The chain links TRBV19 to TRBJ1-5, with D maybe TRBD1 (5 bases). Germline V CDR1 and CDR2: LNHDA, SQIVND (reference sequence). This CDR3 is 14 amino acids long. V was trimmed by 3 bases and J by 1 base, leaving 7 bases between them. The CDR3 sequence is CASSIGGSNQPQHF. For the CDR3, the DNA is TGTGCCAGTAGTATCGGGGGGAGCAATCAGCCCCAGCATTTT.

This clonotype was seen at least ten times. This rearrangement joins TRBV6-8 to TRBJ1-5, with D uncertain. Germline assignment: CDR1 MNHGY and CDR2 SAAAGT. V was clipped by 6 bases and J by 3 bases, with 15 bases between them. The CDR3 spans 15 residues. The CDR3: CASRRHTNDNQPQHF. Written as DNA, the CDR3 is TGTGCCAGCAGAAGACACACCAATGACAATCAGCCCCAGCATTTT.

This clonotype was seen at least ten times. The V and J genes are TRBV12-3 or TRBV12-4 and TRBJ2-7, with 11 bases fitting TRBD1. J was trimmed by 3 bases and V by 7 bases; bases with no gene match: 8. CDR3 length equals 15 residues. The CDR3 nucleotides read TGTGCCAGCAACCACCGGGACAGGGGGTTCTACGAGCAGTACTTC. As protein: CASNHRDRGFYEQYF.

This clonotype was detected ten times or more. In nucleotides, the CDR3 is TGCAGTGCTAGTTCGATGAGACAGGGTATCTGGACCCAGTACTTC. Protein product: CSASSMRQGIWTQYF. This chain joins TRBV20-1 and TRBJ2-5; 7 nucleotides match TRBD1. With 3 bases clipped from V and 7 bases from J, the junction kept 14 bases outside the gene matches. Germline-derived CDR1 and CDR2 are DFQATT and SNEGSKA (reference sequence). The CDR3 is 15 residues long.

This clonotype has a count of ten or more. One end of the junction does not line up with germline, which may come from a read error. The CDR3 sequence is CASSLAGGSGELFF. Written as DNA, the CDR3 is TGTGCCAGCAGTTTAGCGGGTGGATCCGGGGAGCTGTTTTTT. This rearrangement joins TRBV5-1 to TRBJ2-2, with TRBD2 matching over 7 bases. CDR1 and CDR2 (germline): SGHRS, YFSETQ. The length of the CDR3 is 14 residues. Full variable domain (missing parts from reference TRBV5-1 and TRBJ2-2): KAGVTQTPRYLIKTRGQQVTLSCSPISGHRSVSWYQQTPGQGLQFLFEYFSETQRNKGNFPGRFSGRQFSNSRSEMNVSTLELGDSALYLCASSLAGGSGELFFGEGSRLTVL.

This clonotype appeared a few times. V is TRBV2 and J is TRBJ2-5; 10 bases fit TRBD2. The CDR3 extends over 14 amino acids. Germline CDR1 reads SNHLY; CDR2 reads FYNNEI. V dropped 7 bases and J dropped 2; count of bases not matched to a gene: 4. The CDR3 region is CASKRLAGQETQYF. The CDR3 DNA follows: TGTGCCAGCAAACGACTAGCGGGTCAAGAGACCCAGTACTTC. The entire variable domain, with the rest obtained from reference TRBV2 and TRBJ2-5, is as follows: EPEVTQTPSHQVTQMGQEVILRCVPISNHLYFYWYRQILGQKVEFLVSFYNNEISEKSEIFDDQFSVERPDGSNFTLKIRSTKLEDSAMYFCASKRLAGQETQYFGPGTRLLVL.

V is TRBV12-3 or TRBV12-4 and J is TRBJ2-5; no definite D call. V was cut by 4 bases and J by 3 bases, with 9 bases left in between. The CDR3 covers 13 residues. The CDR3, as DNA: TGTGCCAGCAGTTGGGGTTGGGAAGAGACCCAGTACTTC. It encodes CASSWGWEETQYF.

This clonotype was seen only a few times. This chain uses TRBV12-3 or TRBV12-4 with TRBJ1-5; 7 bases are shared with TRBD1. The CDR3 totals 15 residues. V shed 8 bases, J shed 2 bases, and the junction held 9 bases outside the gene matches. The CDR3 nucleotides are TGTGCCAGCGCTCCAACTGACAGGGGCAATCAGCCCCAGCATTTT. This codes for CASAPTDRGNQPQHF.

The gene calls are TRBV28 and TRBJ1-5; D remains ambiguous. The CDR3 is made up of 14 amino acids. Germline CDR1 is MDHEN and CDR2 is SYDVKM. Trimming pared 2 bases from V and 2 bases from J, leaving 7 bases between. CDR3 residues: CASSLSHGNQPQHF. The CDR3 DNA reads TGTGCCAGCAGTTTAAGTCACGGCAATCAGCCCCAGCATTTT.

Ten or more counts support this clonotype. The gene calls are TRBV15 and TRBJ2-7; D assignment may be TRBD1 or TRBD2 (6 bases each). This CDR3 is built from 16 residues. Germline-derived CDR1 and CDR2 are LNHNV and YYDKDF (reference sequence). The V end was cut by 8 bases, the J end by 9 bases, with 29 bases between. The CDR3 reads CATVKSGAGVLGRQYF. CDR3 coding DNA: TGTGCCACCGTCAAGTCGGGGGCTGGGGTATTGGGTCGGCAGTACTTC.

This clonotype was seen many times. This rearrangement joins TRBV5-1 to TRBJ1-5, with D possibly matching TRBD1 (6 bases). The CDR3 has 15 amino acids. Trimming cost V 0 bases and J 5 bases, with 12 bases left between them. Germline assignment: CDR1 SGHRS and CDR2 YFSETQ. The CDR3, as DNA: TGCGCCAGCAGCTTGGGGGGGGCACCCGATCAGCCCCAGCATTTT. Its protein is CASSLGGAPDQPQHF.

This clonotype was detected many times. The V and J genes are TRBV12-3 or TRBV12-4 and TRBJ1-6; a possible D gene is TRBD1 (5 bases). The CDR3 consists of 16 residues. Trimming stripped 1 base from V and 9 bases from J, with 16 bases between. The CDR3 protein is CASSLGRATTASPLHF. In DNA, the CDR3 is TGTGCCAGCAGTTTAGGGCGTGCCACGACAGCTTCACCCCTCCACTTT.

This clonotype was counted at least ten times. The CDR3 here is CATPRGYEQYF. The CDR3 nucleotides read TGTGCCACCCCCCGGGGGTACGAGCAGTACTTC. The chain has TRBV27 and TRBJ2-7; tentative D call: TRBD2 (6 bases). Germline V gene lookup returns CDR1 MNHEY and CDR2 SMNVEV (reference sequence). The CDR3 runs to 11 residues. V lost 10 bases and J lost 4, with 11 bases in between.

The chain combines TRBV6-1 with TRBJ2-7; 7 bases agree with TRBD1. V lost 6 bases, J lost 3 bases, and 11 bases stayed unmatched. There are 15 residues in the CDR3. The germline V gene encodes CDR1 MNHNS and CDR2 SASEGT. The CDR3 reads CASRISPTGNYEQYF. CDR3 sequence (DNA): TGTGCCAGCAGGATATCACCGACAGGGAACTACGAGCAGTACTTC.

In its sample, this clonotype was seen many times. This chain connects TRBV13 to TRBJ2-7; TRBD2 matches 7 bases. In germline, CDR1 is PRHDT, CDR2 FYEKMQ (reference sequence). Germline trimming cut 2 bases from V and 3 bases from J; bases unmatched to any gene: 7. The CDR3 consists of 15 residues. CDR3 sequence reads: CASSLILAPDYEQYF. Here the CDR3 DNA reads TGTGCCAGCAGCTTAATACTAGCGCCAGACTACGAGCAGTACTTC.

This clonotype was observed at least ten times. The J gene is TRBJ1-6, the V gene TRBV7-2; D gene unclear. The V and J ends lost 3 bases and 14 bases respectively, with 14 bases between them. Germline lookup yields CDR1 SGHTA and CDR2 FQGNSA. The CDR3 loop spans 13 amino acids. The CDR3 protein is CASSFMGDSALHF. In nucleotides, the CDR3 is TGTGCCAGCAGCTTTATGGGCGATTCGGCCCTCCACTTT.

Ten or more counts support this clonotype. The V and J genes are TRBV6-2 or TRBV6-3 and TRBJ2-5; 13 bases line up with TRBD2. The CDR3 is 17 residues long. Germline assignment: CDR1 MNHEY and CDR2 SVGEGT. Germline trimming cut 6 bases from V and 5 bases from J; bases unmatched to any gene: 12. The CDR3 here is CASRPFGLAGVSETQYF. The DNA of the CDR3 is TGTGCCAGCAGACCCTTTGGACTAGCGGGAGTGTCGGAGACCCAGTACTTC.

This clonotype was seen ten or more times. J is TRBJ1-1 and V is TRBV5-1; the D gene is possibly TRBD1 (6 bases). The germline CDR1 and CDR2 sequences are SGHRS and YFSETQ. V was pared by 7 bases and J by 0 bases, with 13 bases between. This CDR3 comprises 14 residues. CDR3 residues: CASSKGGVNTEAFF. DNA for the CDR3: TGCGCCAGCTCGAAGGGGGGCGTGAACACTGAAGCTTTCTTT.

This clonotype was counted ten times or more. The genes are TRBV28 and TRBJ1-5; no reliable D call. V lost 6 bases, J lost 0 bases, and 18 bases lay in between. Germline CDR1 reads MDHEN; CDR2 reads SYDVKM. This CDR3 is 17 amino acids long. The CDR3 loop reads CASSESWTDVSNQPQHF. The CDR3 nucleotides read TGTGCCAGCAGCGAATCATGGACGGACGTTAGCAATCAGCCCCAGCATTTT.

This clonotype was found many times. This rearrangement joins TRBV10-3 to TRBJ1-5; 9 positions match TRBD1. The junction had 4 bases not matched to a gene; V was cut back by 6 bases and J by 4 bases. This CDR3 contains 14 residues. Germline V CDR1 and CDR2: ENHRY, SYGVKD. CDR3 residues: CAISGTGLNQPQHF. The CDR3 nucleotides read TGTGCCATCAGCGGGACAGGGTTGAATCAGCCCCAGCATTTT.

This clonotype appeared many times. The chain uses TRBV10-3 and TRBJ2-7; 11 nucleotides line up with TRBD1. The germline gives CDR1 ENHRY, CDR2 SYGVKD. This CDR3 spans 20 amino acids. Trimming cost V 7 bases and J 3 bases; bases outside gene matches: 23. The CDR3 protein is CAIIIGTGGFEWTPGYEQYF. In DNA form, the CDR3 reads TGTGCCATCATTATCGGGACAGGGGGATTTGAATGGACACCCGGCTACGAGCAGTACTTC.

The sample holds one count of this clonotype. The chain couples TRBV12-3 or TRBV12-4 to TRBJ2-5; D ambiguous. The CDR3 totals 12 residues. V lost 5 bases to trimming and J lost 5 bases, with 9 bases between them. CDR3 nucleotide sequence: TGTGCCAGCAGTCCTGGGTGGGAGACCCAGTACTTC. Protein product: CASSPGWETQYF.

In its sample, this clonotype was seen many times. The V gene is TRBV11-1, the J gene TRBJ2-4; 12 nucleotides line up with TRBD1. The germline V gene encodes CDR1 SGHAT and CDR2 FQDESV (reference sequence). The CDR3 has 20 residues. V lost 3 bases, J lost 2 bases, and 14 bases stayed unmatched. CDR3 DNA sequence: TGTGCCAGCAGCTTGTCCGGGACAGGGGGCTCGAGCGGGTCCAAAAACATTCAGTACTTC. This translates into CASSLSGTGGSSGSKNIQYF.